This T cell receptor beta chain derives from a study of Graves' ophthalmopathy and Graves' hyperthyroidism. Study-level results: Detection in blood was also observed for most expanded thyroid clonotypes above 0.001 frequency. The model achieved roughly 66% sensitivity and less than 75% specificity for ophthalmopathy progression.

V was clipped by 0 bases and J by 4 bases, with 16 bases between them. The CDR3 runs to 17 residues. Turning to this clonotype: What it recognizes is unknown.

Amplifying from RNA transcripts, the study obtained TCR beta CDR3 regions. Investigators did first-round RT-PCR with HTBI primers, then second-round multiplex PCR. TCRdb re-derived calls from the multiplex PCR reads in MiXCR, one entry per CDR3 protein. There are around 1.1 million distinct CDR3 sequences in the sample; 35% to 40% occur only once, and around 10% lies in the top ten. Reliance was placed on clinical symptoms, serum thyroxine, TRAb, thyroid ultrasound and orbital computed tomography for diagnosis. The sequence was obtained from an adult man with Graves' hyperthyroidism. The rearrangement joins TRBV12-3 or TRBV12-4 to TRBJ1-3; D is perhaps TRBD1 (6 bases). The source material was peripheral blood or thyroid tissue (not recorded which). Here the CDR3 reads CASSLAPGGASGNTIYF. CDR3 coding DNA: TGTGCCAGCAGTTTAGCGCCGGGGGGCGCGTCAGGAAACACCATATATTTT.